This T cell receptor beta chain was captured in a study of radiotherapy plus CTLA-4 blockade in lung cancer. Assay used: immunoSEQ multiplex PCR; TCRdb lists only in-frame clones, some missing. Of tens of thousands of clones detected, 60% to 85% appear once; the ten largest clones hold 4%. Trimming removed 1 base from V and 4 bases from J, with 19 bases in between. Looked up from germline, CDR1 is MNHNS and CDR2 is SASEGT. This CDR3 region has 17 residues. This TCR was recovered from a human donor with non-small cell lung cancer who had a partial response to radiotherapy plus ipilimumab. Some clones in this sample may be carry-over from other donors' samples. The chain recombines TRBV6-1 with TRBJ2-5, with TRBD2 as a possible D gene (6 bases). The specimen comprised peripheral blood, sampled from a patient treated with radiotherapy plus ipilimumab. CDR3 sequence: CASSEGGVGVMGETQYF. The CDR3 DNA reads TGTGCCAGCAGTGAAGGGGGGGTGGGAGTAATGGGAGAGACCCAGTACTTC.